What follows are 10 T cell receptor beta chains derived from one specimen sequenced in a study of T cell responses to AZD1222 COVID-19 vaccine. Some clones are missing from TCRdb's copy, which holds only in-frame ones; the method was immunoSEQ multiplex PCR. This sample has 200,000 or so clones, with roughly 88% found just once. The sample was peripheral blood, taken on day 0 of AZD1222 vaccination. The source of these receptors is an adult in good health.

The chain joins TRBV7-2 to TRBJ1-3; D is uncertain. Trimming stripped 2 bases from V and 0 bases from J, with 5 bases between. The CDR3 is 14 amino acids. The germline CDR1 and CDR2 sequences are SGHTA and FQGNSA. CDR3 amino acids: CASSLRASGNTIYF. DNA of the CDR3: TGTGCCAGCAGCTTAAGGGCCTCTGGAAACACCATATATTTT.

This clone was detected only a few times. CDR3 sequence reads: CASSVRTGEYNEQFF. In nucleotides, the CDR3 is TGTGCCAGCTCAGTCCGGACTGGTGAATACAATGAGCAGTTCTTC. The chain recombines TRBV18 with TRBJ2-1, with D possibly matching TRBD2 (5 bases). Germline V gene data show CDR1 as KGHSH and CDR2 as LQKENI. This CDR3 spans 15 amino acids. With 5 bases removed from V and 4 bases from J, the gap between germline ends came to 15 bases.

This rearrangement joins TRBV6-1 to TRBJ2-7; TRBD1 is a possible D gene (5 bases). Trimming left V 2 bases short and J 3 bases short, with 11 bases between. The CDR3 is 14 residues long. CDR1 MNHNS and CDR2 SASEGT come from the germline V gene. CDR3 DNA: TGTGCCAGCAGTGAACAGGGATCCCGCTACGAGCAGTACTTC. Translation: CASSEQGSRYEQYF.

This clone turned up a few times. The chain employs TRBV28 and TRBJ1-6, with D unclear. The ends were cut back, 2 bases at V and 0 bases at J, with 14 bases in the middle. Germline CDR1 reads MDHEN; CDR2 reads SYDVKM. The CDR3 spans 18 residues. Here the CDR3 DNA reads TGTGCCAGCAGTTTAGGAATCGGGCTGGGCTCCTATAATTCACCCCTCCACTTT. This sequence encodes CASSLGIGLGSYNSPLHF.

The chain recombines TRBV5-4 with TRBJ1-2; D is possibly TRBD1 (5 bases). The CDR3 runs to 13 residues. The V and J ends lost 4 bases and 2 bases respectively, with 9 bases between them. CDR1 SGHNT and CDR2 YYREEE come from the germline V gene (reference sequence). CDR3 nucleotides: TGTGCCAGCAGCCCCGACAGAAACTATGGCTACACCTTC. This codes for CASSPDRNYGYTF.

The chain combines TRBV15 with TRBJ1-1, with D unresolved. The germline gives CDR1 LNHNV, CDR2 YYDKDF (reference sequence). This CDR3 region has 14 residues. Trimming removed 1 base from V and 3 bases from J, with 9 bases in between. The CDR3 is CATSRVRGDTEAFF. Written as DNA, the CDR3 is TGTGCCACCAGCAGAGTTAGAGGCGACACTGAAGCTTTCTTT.

This chain connects TRBV7-9 to TRBJ2-7; perhaps TRBD1 as D (6 bases). CDR1 is SEHNR and CDR2 is FQNEAQ in the germline V gene (reference sequence). Trimming cost V 6 bases and J 1 base, with 19 bases left between them. The CDR3 runs 16 residues. CDR3 sequence (DNA): TGTGCCAGCAGTTTTCTTGAGCAGGGGATATCCTACGAGCAGTACTTC. Encoded protein: CASSFLEQGISYEQYF.

The chain carries TRBV7-2 and TRBJ2-7; 7 bases agree with TRBD1. Germline CDR1 and CDR2: SGHTA and FQGNSA. Trimming took 2 bases from V and 0 from J; bases not matched to a gene: 16. The CDR3 loop spans 19 amino acids. The CDR3 nucleotides are TGTGCCAGCAGCTTACGGGACAGCGTGCTCCCCCAGAGCTCCTACGAGCAGTACTTC. Translating gives CASSLRDSVLPQSSYEQYF. The complete variable domain, with remaining parts taken from reference TRBV7-2 and TRBJ2-7, reads GAGVSQSPSNKVTEKGKDVELRCDPISGHTALYWYRQSLGQGLEFLIYFQGNSAPDKSGLPSDRFSAERTGGSVSTLTIQRTQQEDSAVYLCASSLRDSVLPQSSYEQYFGPGTRLTVT.

The gene calls are TRBV18 and TRBJ2-7, with no clear D. The CDR3 sequence is 13 residues long. V gave up 2 bases and J gave up 0 bases, with 5 bases separating them. The germline V gene has CDR1 KGHSH and CDR2 LQKENI. CDR3 bases: TGTGCCAGCTCACCAGGGCCCTCCTACGAGCAGTACTTC. The encoded protein is CASSPGPSYEQYF.

The chain employs TRBV7-8 and TRBJ2-7; D not resolved. From germline, CDR1 is SGHVS and CDR2 FQNEAQ. The length of the CDR3 is 15 residues. With 2 bases removed from V and 0 bases from J, the gap between germline ends came to 11 bases. The CDR3 loop reads CASSLYEESSYEQYF. CDR3 in DNA: TGTGCCAGCAGCTTATACGAGGAAAGCTCCTACGAGCAGTACTTC.